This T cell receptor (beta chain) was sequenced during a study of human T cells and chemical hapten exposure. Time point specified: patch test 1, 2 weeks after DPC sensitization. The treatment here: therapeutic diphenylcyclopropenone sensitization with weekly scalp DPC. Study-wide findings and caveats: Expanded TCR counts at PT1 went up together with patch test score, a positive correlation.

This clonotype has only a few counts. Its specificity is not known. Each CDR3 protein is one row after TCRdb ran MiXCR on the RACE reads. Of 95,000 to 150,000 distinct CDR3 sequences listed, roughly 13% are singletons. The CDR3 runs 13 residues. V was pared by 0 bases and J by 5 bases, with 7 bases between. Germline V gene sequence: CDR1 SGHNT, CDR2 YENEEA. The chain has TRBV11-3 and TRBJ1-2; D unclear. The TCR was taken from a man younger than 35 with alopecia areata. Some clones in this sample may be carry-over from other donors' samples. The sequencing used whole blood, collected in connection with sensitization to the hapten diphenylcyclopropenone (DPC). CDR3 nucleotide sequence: TGTGCCAGCAGCTTAGATTATGGATATGGCTACACCTTC. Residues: CASSLDYGYGYTF.